Sequencing of this TCR beta chain was carried out in a study of T-cell memory formation after mild COVID-19. Study-wide points: Among contracting clones, CD4+ were mainly CM/EM and CD8+ enriched in EMRA.

This CDR3 is built from 13 residues. Germline CDR1 reads SGHTA; CDR2 reads FQGNSA. Between the trimmed V and J ends, which lost 2 bases and 9 bases, there was a span of 11 bases. TCRdb reanalysed the 5' RACE reads using MiXCR and keeps one entry per CDR3 protein. The data show about 130,000 distinct CDR3 sequences, 17% seen once. This clonotype was observed a handful of times. Its antigen is not known. The chain has TRBV7-2 and TRBJ2-1; weak D call: TRBD1 (5 bases). Material for sequencing was PBMCs or a T cell subset sorted from them (not recorded which). This TCR came from a man younger than 35 who had mild COVID-19 (a few samples of this study predate the infection). Cell type and time point are not known. The CDR3 nucleotides read TGTGCCAGCAGCTTAAGTCGAAGGGGTGAGCAGTTCTTC. Its translation is CASSLSRRGEQFF.